This entry concerns a single T cell receptor (beta chain). The study assigned cohorts using participant-reported clinical history. Two negative PCRs, clearance, or symptom resolution had been documented for recovered Cohort 3 donors. The CDR3 is 15 residues long. The V end lost 0 bases, the J end lost 4 bases, and 13 bases lay between the germline ends. Germline CDR1 SGHRS, CDR2 YFSETQ. These data are taken from a study of blood T cell repertoires in COVID-19. Study-wide context: Sites across the United States, Italy and Spain contributed samples from acute and convalescent COVID-19.

Clones were read by immunoSEQ multiplex PCR, and TCRdb kept only the in-frame ones, dropping some. The sample lists 150,000 to 200,000 clones, approximately 88% occurring once. The chain couples TRBV5-1 to TRBJ1-2, with TRBD1 as a possible D gene (5 bases). Sequencing was carried out using PBMCs or T cells enriched from blood (not recorded which). This TCR was sampled from a woman aged 18-30 years who had recovered from COVID-19. The CDR3 nucleotides read TGCGCCAGCAGCTTGGAGTTAGGGGTCCGCTATGGCTACACCTTC. Amino acids: CASSLELGVRYGYTF.